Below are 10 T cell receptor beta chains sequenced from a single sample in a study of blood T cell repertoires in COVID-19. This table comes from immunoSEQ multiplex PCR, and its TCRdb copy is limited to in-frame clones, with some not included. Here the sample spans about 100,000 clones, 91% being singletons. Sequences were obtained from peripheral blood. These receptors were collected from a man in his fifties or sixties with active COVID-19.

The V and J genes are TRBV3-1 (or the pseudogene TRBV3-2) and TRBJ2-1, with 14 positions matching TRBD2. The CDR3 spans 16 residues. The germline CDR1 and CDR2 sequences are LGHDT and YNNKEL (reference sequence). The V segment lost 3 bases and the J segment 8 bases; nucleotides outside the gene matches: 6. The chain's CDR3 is CASSHRLAGGLDEQFF. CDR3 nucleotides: TGTGCCAGCAGCCATAGACTAGCGGGAGGGTTGGATGAGCAGTTCTTC.

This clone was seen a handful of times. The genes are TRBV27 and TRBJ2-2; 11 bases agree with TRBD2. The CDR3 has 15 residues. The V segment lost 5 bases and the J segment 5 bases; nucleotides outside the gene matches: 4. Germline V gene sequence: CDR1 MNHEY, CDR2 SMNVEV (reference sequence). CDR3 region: CASSLRLAGTGELFF. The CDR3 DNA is TGTGCCAGCAGTCTCCGACTAGCGGGAACCGGGGAGCTGTTTTTT.

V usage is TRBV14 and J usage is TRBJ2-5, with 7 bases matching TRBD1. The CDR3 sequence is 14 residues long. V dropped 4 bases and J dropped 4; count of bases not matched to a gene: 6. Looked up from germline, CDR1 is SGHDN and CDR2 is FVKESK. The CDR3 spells CASSPTGVRETQYF. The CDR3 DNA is TGTGCCAGCAGCCCCACAGGGGTACGAGAGACCCAGTACTTC. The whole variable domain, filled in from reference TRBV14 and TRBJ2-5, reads EAGVTQFPSHSVIEKGQTVTLRCDPISGHDNLYWYRRVMGKEIKFLLHFVKESKQDESGMPNNRFLAERTGGTYSTLKVQPAELEDSGVYFCASSPTGVRETQYFGPGTRLLVL.

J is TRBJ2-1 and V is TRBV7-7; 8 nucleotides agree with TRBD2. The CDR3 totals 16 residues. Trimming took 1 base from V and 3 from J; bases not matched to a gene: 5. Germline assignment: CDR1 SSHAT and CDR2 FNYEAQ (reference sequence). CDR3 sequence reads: CASSLDFLAGYNEQFF. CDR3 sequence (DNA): TGTGCCAGCAGCTTAGACTTCCTAGCGGGCTACAATGAGCAGTTCTTC.

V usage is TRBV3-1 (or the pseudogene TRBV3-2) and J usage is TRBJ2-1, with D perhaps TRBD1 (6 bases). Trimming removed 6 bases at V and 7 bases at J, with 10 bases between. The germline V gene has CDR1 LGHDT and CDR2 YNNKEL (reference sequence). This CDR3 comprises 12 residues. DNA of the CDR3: TGTGCCAGCAGTTACAGGGTAAATGAGCAGTTCTTC. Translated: CASSYRVNEQFF.

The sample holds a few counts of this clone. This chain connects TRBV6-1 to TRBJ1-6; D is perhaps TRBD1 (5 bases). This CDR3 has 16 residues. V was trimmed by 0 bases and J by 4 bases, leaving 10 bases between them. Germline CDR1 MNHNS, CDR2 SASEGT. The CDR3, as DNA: TGTGCCAGCAGTGAAGCCTGGGGCAGGTATAATTCACCCCTCCACTTT. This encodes CASSEAWGRYNSPLHF.

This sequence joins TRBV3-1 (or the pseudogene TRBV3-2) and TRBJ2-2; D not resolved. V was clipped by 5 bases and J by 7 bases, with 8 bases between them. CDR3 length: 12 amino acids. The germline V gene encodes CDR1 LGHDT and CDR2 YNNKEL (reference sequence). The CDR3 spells CASSSGGGELFF. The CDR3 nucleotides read TGTGCCAGCAGCTCCGGTGGCGGGGAGCTGTTTTTT.

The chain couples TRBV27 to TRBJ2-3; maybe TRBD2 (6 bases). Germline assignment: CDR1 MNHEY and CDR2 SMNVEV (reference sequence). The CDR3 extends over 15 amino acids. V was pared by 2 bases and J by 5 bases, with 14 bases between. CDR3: CASSLIPGDKDTQYF. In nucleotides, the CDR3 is TGTGCCAGCAGTTTAATCCCGGGAGATAAAGATACGCAGTATTTT.

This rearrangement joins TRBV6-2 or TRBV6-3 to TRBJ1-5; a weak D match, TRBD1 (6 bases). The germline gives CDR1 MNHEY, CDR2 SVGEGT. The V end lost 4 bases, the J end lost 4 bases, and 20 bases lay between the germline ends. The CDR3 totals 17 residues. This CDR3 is CASSSVPGQIPNQPQHF. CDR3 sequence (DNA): TGTGCCAGCAGTTCCGTCCCGGGACAAATACCAAATCAGCCCCAGCATTTT.

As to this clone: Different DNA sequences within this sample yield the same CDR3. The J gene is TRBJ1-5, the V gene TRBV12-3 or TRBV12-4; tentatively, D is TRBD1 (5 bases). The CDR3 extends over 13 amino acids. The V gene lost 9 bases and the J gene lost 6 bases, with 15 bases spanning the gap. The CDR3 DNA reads TGTGCCAGTTCCTTGGGGGGGTCTCAGCCCCAGCATTTT. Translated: CASSLGGSQPQHF.